Listed here is a single T cell receptor beta chain. The sample comes from a study of OX40 agonist ivuxolimab in advanced cancers. Turning to the study itself: Participants averaged roughly 60 years of age (range roughly 20 to 90) and were around 85% male.

The CDR3 contains 12 residues. Trimming shortened V by 3 bases and J by 3 bases, and 7 bases separated the two germline ends. Looked up from germline, CDR1 is SGDLS and CDR2 is YYNGEE. TCRdb's copy holds only in-frame clones and misses some; the assay was immunoSEQ multiplex PCR. The sample lists tens of thousands of clones, less than 95% seen once, with around 9.6% in the top ten. The rearrangement links TRBV9 to TRBJ2-7; D uncertain. This material consisted of CD4+ or CD8+ T cells sorted from blood, taken in a trial of the OX40 agonist ivuxolimab. The receptor's source is an adult with an advanced solid tumor such as melanoma, head and neck, liver or kidney cancer. CDR3 residues: CASSAGRYEQYF. The DNA of the CDR3 is TGTGCCAGCAGCGCCGGGCGCTACGAGCAGTACTTC.